These 13 T cell receptor beta chains were sequenced from one sample in a study of cytomegalovirus exposure and HLA in healthy donors. PCR used 60 Vbeta primers and 13 Jbeta primers. The repertoire was sequenced with immunoSEQ multiplex PCR; TCRdb's copy has only in-frame clones and lacks some. The sample lists 150,000 to 200,000 clones; over 65% were seen once. Material for sequencing was PBMCs. The receptors come from a man aged 35 to 55 in good health and CMV-seropositive.

This clone was seen more than once but under ten times. This chain links TRBV6-1 with TRBJ2-7, with 8 bases that match TRBD1. Germline assignment: CDR1 MNHNS and CDR2 SASEGT. Trimming at V came to 4 bases and at J to 2 bases, leaving 13 bases not matched to a gene. The CDR3 is made up of 17 amino acids. In nucleotides, the CDR3 is TGTGCCAGCAGTGGCCATACAGGGGGTGCGAGGGCCTACGAGCAGTACTTC. Its protein is CASSGHTGGARAYEQYF.

The J gene is TRBJ1-5, the V gene TRBV7-8; 7 bases fit TRBD1. This CDR3 spans 17 amino acids. CDR1 and CDR2 from the germline V gene are SGHVS and FQNEAQ. With 4 bases clipped from V and 2 bases from J, the junction kept 11 bases outside the gene matches. The CDR3 DNA is TGTGCCAGCAGCTCAACGACCGGGACAGAACGCAATCAGCCCCAGCATTTT. It encodes CASSSTTGTERNQPQHF.

This clone was observed a few times. The J gene is TRBJ2-1, the V gene TRBV11-3, with D tentatively TRBD2 (6 bases). CDR1 and CDR2 from the germline V gene are SGHNT and YENEEA. V was shortened by 5 bases and J by 9 bases, with 20 bases between the two germline ends. CDR3 length: 15 amino acids. This CDR3 reads CASSLAGQGLTEQFF. Here the CDR3 DNA reads TGTGCCAGCAGCCTCGCAGGCCAGGGACTGACTGAGCAGTTCTTC.

This clone showed up just a few times. The rearrangement uses TRBV6-6 and TRBJ1-1; possibly TRBD1 for D (5 bases). The CDR3 consists of 13 residues. V lost 0 bases, J lost 7 bases, and 9 bases lay in between. Germline V gene lookup returns CDR1 MNHNY and CDR2 SVGAGI (reference sequence). CDR3 loop: CASSYSYRNEAFF. CDR3 DNA: TGTGCCAGCAGTTACTCTTACAGGAATGAAGCTTTCTTT.

This rearrangement joins TRBV18 to TRBJ2-5; TRBD2 aligns across 9 bases. CDR3 length equals 14 residues. Germline lookup yields CDR1 KGHSH and CDR2 LQKENI. The trim removed 6 bases at V and 2 bases at J, leaving 4 bases unmatched. The DNA of the CDR3 is TGTGCCAGCTCCGGTAGCGGGGGACAAGAGACCCAGTACTTC. It is translated as CASSGSGGQETQYF.

The chain combines TRBV19 with TRBJ2-7, with 10 bases fitting TRBD1. The CDR3 extends over 13 amino acids. The ends lost 8 bases at V and 4 bases at J; junction bases unmatched: 5. Per germline, CDR1 LNHDA and CDR2 SQIVND (reference sequence). The CDR3 DNA sequence: TGTGCCAGTTCGGACAGGGGGGTGTACGAGCAGTACTTC. Translating gives CASSDRGVYEQYF.

This chain links TRBV7-2 with TRBJ2-7; D is unresolved. V gave up 1 base and J gave up 2 bases, with 12 bases separating them. Germline CDR1 reads SGHTA; CDR2 reads FQGNSA. The CDR3 length is 15 residues. Here the CDR3 reads CASSLVWADAYEQYF. The DNA of the CDR3 is TGTGCCAGCAGCTTAGTGTGGGCCGACGCCTACGAGCAGTACTTC.

This chain joins TRBV19 and TRBJ2-1, with D possibly matching TRBD1 (6 bases). In germline, CDR1 is LNHDA, CDR2 SQIVND (reference sequence). Trimming cost V 1 base and J 5 bases, with 9 bases left between them. CDR3 length: 14 amino acids. The DNA of the CDR3 is TGTGCCAGTAGTATAGGGACAGTGAACAATGAGCAGTTCTTC. Translation gives CASSIGTVNNEQFF.

The rearrangement links TRBV5-4 to TRBJ2-6; perhaps TRBD1 as D (6 bases). The CDR3 consists of 16 residues. The V end was cut by 5 bases, the J end by 0 bases, with 12 bases between. Germline CDR1 and CDR2: SGHNT and YYREEE (reference sequence). The CDR3 DNA follows: TGTGCCAGCAGTTCAGGGGTCCGCTCTGGGGCCAACGTCCTGACTTTC. Protein: CASSSGVRSGANVLTF.

The chain carries TRBV4-3 and TRBJ2-7, with 7 bases aligning to TRBD2. Unmatched junction bases numbered 12, after V lost 0 bases and J lost 4 bases. This CDR3 spans 17 amino acids. Germline assignment: CDR1 LGHNA and CDR2 YSLEER. The DNA for the CDR3 is TGCGCCAGCAGCCAAGATATGGGGGGGTCCCTGGGGTACGAGCAGTACTTC. Its protein product is CASSQDMGGSLGYEQYF.

This chain joins TRBV7-9 and TRBJ1-2; TRBD1 might be the D (5 bases). Trimming pared 5 bases from V and 8 bases from J, leaving 12 bases between. In germline, CDR1 is SEHNR, CDR2 FQNEAQ (reference sequence). The length of the CDR3 is 12 residues. The chain's CDR3 is CASSPTQGGYTF. CDR3 nucleotide sequence: TGTGCCAGCAGCCCAACGCAGGGCGGCTACACCTTC.

V usage is TRBV7-8 and J usage is TRBJ1-1; TRBD1 matches 9 bases. This CDR3 spans 13 amino acids. Germline V gene data show CDR1 as SGHVS and CDR2 as FQNEAQ. Trimming at V came to 5 bases and at J to 8 bases, leaving 6 bases not matched to a gene. CDR3 amino acids: CASSRDRVTEAFF. The CDR3 bases are TGTGCCAGCAGCAGGGACAGGGTCACCGAAGCTTTCTTT.

In DNA, the CDR3 is TGTGCCAGCGGACGACAGGGGGCTACCTACGAGCAGTACTTC. This encodes CASGRQGATYEQYF. The V gene is TRBV5-4, the J gene TRBJ2-5, with 10 positions matching TRBD1. The end of the DNA fits TRBJ2-7 better, so the J call may be wrong. Germline V gives CDR1 SGHNT, CDR2 YYREEE (reference sequence). CDR3 length: 14 residues.